Below are 22 T cell receptor beta chains sequenced from a single sample in a study of blood T cells in healthy people across ages. It was with a sample-barcoded 5' primer and a J-beta primer mix that a second PCR of about 7 to 12 cycles was run. MiXCR, applied by TCRdb to the 5' RACE reads, yields one record per CDR3 protein. The sample shows about 640,000 distinct CDR3 sequences, roughly 58% of them seen only once. Sequenced input: blood. These receptors all come from a man between 60 and 75 years old in good health.

V usage is TRBV11-2 and J usage is TRBJ2-1; 14 bases match TRBD2. Gene TRBJ2-7 matches the end of the DNA better, so the J call may be wrong. This CDR3 contains 19 residues. Germline V CDR1 and CDR2: SGHAT, FQNNGV. This CDR3 reads CASSFRLAGGMSSYNEQYF. CDR3 sequence (DNA): TGTGCCAGCAGCTTCCGACTAGCGGGGGGGATGAGCTCCTACAATGAGCAGTACTTC.

The sample holds a few counts of this clonotype. One junction end does not reproduce the germline sequence, and a read error may be involved. CDR3 sequence (DNA): TGCGCCAGCAGCTTGGGACTAGCGGGGGCCAACACAGGTACGCAGTATTTT. Translation gives CASSLGLAGANTGTQYF. The V gene is TRBV5-1, the J gene TRBJ2-3; TRBD2 aligns across 12 bases. CDR1 is SGHRS and CDR2 is YFSETQ in the germline V gene. This CDR3 region has 17 residues.

The chain is built from TRBV3-1 and TRBJ2-5, with D tentatively TRBD2 (5 bases). CDR1 LGHDT and CDR2 YNNKEL come from the germline V gene (reference sequence). This CDR3 is 14 amino acids long. V dropped 8 bases and J dropped 2 bases, with 15 bases sitting between them. CDR3: CASGKDEGQETQYF. The CDR3 coding sequence is TGTGCCAGCGGTAAAGACGAGGGACAAGAGACCCAGTACTTC.

This chain connects TRBV7-2 to TRBJ1-4, with 7 positions matching TRBD1. The junction had 7 bases not matched to a gene; V was cut back by 6 bases and J by 6 bases. Germline CDR1 and CDR2: SGHTA and FQGNSA. The CDR3 is made up of 14 amino acids. CDR3 in DNA: TGTGCCAGCAGGCCGGGACAGTTAGATGAAAAACTGTTTTTT. Translation: CASRPGQLDEKLFF.

The rearrangement joins TRBV27 to TRBJ2-1; D might be TRBD2 (6 bases). There are 13 residues in the CDR3. Germline V gene data show CDR1 as MNHEY and CDR2 as SMNVEV (reference sequence). V lost 5 bases, J lost 7 bases, and 12 bases lay in between. As DNA, the CDR3 is TGTGCCAGCAGTGTAGGAGGGTTTAATGAGCAGTTCTTC. It translates to CASSVGGFNEQFF.

The genes are TRBV20-1 and TRBJ1-1; D is uncertain. The germline V gene has CDR1 DFQATT and CDR2 SNEGSKA (reference sequence). The ends were cut back, 3 bases at V and 4 bases at J, with 12 bases in the middle. This CDR3 contains 13 residues. CDR3 loop: CSASPGVVTEAFF. The CDR3 coding sequence is TGCAGTGCTAGCCCTGGGGTGGTCACTGAAGCTTTCTTT.

The chain uses TRBV7-2 and TRBJ2-1, with TRBD1 identical over 8 bases. Trimming cost V 5 bases and J 8 bases; bases outside gene matches: 14. The germline V gene has CDR1 SGHTA and CDR2 FQGNSA. The CDR3 length is 16 residues. This CDR3 reads CASSPRSGQGLYEQFF. In DNA form, the CDR3 reads TGTGCCAGCAGCCCGCGATCCGGACAGGGTTTATATGAGCAGTTCTTC.

The V call is TRBV7-9, the J call TRBJ1-2; TRBD1 might be the D (6 bases). The germline V and J ends were trimmed by 1 base and 12 bases, with 24 bases remaining between them. The length of the CDR3 is 16 residues. Germline V gene sequence: CDR1 SEHNR, CDR2 FQNEAQ (reference sequence). The CDR3 is CASSLGGQEALGGHTF. The CDR3 DNA reads TGTGCCAGCAGCTTAGGGGGGCAAGAGGCGCTGGGAGGCCACACCTTC.

V gene TRBV12-3 or TRBV12-4 combines with J gene TRBJ1-1; D might be TRBD1 (6 bases). Trimming pared 2 bases from V and 5 bases from J, leaving 12 bases between. This CDR3 spans 14 amino acids. Written as DNA, the CDR3 is TGTGCCAGCAGTTTATCAGGGGCTGGGACTGAAGCTTTCTTT. Its translation: CASSLSGAGTEAFF.

This clonotype was recorded many times. The chain uses TRBV29-1 and TRBJ2-1; D remains unclear. The CDR3 sequence is 12 residues long. CDR1 SQVTM and CDR2 ANQGSEA come from the germline V gene. Trimming cost V 6 bases and J 4 bases, with 10 bases left between them. Here the CDR3 reads CSVSAAYNEQFF. In nucleotides, the CDR3 is TGCAGCGTGAGTGCAGCGTACAATGAGCAGTTCTTC.

The chain recombines TRBV4-2 with TRBJ2-3; TRBD2 aligns across 7 bases. The CDR3 extends over 13 amino acids. CDR1 and CDR2 from the germline V gene are LGHNA and YNFKEQ. Unmatched junction bases numbered 6, after V lost 6 bases and J lost 6 bases. The CDR3 loop reads CASRPRGFDTQYF. The CDR3 DNA follows: TGTGCCAGCAGGCCGCGGGGGTTTGATACGCAGTATTTT.

This clonotype was counted ten times or more. This chain connects TRBV5-1 to TRBJ2-5; D is possibly TRBD1 (5 bases). The CDR3 consists of 13 residues. Germline V gene data show CDR1 as SGHRS and CDR2 as YFSETQ. Trimming shortened V by 3 bases and J by 0 bases, and 6 bases separated the two germline ends. DNA for the CDR3: TGCGCCAGCAGCTCAGGGTACCAAGAGACCCAGTACTTC. Protein: CASSSGYQETQYF.

The CDR3 loop reads CATSRDRLRTEAFF. The CDR3 nucleotides read TGTGCCACCAGCAGAGATCGGTTACGGACTGAAGCTTTCTTT. The chain combines TRBV15 with TRBJ1-1; D gene uncertain. Germline loops: CDR1 LNHNV, CDR2 YYDKDF (reference sequence). This CDR3 region has 14 residues. Trimming removed 0 bases at V and 5 bases at J, with 10 bases between.

This clonotype was seen once. V and J are TRBV9 and TRBJ2-3; D is uncertain. Germline CDR1 is SGDLS and CDR2 is YYNGEE. The ends were cut back, 1 base at V and 4 bases at J, with 13 bases in the middle. This CDR3 spans 15 amino acids. CDR3 amino acids: CASSVRGDRSDTQYF. CDR3 bases: TGTGCCAGCAGCGTAAGAGGAGACCGGTCAGATACGCAGTATTTT.

CDR3 protein: CASSQANYEQYF. CDR3 in DNA: TGTGCCAGCAGCCAGGCCAATTACGAGCAGTACTTC. The chain links TRBV7-2 to TRBJ2-7; D not certain. V gave up 5 bases and J gave up 4 bases, with 9 bases separating them. CDR1 SGHTA and CDR2 FQGNSA come from the germline V gene. The CDR3 contains 12 residues.

The chain recombines TRBV4-1 with TRBJ2-4; D is unclear. The CDR3 is 17 residues long. Between the trimmed V and J ends, which lost 1 base and 2 bases, there was a span of 15 bases. Germline V gene sequence: CDR1 MGHRA, CDR2 YSYEKL. The chain's CDR3 is CASSQVGTFGSKNIQYF. The DNA for the CDR3 is TGCGCCAGCAGCCAAGTAGGAACCTTCGGGTCCAAAAACATTCAGTACTTC.

This rearrangement joins TRBV15 to TRBJ2-1; TRBD2 matches 10 bases. This CDR3 is built from 16 residues. The J segment lost 5 bases and the V segment lost 1 base, leaving 5 bases of the junction unmatched. The germline V gene has CDR1 LNHNV and CDR2 YYDKDF (reference sequence). CDR3 nucleotides: TGTGCCACCAGCAGAGCCCTAGCGGGGGTGCACAATGAGCAGTTCTTC. Translated: CATSRALAGVHNEQFF.

This clonotype was counted a few times. The V call is TRBV28, the J call TRBJ2-5, with D perhaps TRBD1 or TRBD2 (7 bases each). Deletions cut 3 bases from V and 2 bases from J, with 16 bases between. Per germline, CDR1 MDHEN and CDR2 SYDVKM. This CDR3 has 16 amino acids. The CDR3 nucleotides read TGTGCCAGCAGTTTGGGGGGGACAGCGAAACAAGAGACCCAGTACTTC. It yields the protein CASSLGGTAKQETQYF.

This clonotype was recorded a few times. The rearrangement joins TRBV6-2 or TRBV6-3 to TRBJ2-1, with 12 bases lining up with TRBD2. The V gene's germline CDR1 is MNHEY and CDR2 SVGEGT. The trim removed 2 bases at V and 9 bases at J, leaving 8 bases unmatched. This CDR3 spans 16 amino acids. DNA for the CDR3: TGTGCCAGCAGTTACGGGACTAGCGGGCGGAGGGCTGAGCAGTTCTTC. Translating gives CASSYGTSGRRAEQFF.

This chain joins TRBV7-2 and TRBJ2-3; possibly TRBD2 for D (6 bases). V shed 5 bases and J shed 3 bases, with 12 bases lying between them. The CDR3 covers 14 residues. Germline assignment: CDR1 SGHTA and CDR2 FQGNSA. CDR3 region: CASSPPAGTDTQYF. The CDR3 DNA sequence: TGTGCCAGCAGCCCCCCAGCGGGTACAGATACGCAGTATTTT.

This clonotype was observed a single time. The V gene is TRBV5-1, the J gene TRBJ1-1; 8 nucleotides agree with TRBD1. CDR1 is SGHRS and CDR2 is YFSETQ in the germline V gene. Trimming removed 4 bases from V and 1 base from J; junction bases left unmatched: 12. CDR3 size: 17 residues. CDR3 nucleotides: TGCGCCAGCAGCGGGAGGCAGGGGGCCCTATCGAACACTGAAGCTTTCTTT. It yields the protein CASSGRQGALSNTEAFF.

The chain couples TRBV7-9 to TRBJ2-5, with D uncertain. Germline values: CDR1 SEHNR, CDR2 FQNEAQ (reference sequence). The CDR3 totals 13 residues. Trimming took 1 base from V and 4 from J, leaving 7 bases between them. The CDR3 bases are TGTGCCAGCAGCTTAGACCCAAGAGAGACCCAGTACTTC. Amino acid sequence: CASSLDPRETQYF. The full variable domain, in which reference TRBV7-9 and TRBJ2-5 provide the parts outside the CDR3, is DTGVSQNPRHKITKRGQNVTFRCDPISEHNRLYWYRQTLGQGPEFLTYFQNEAQLEKSRLLSDRFSAERPKGSFSTLEIQRTEQGDSAMYLCASSLDPRETQYFGPGTRLLVL.